This TCR beta chain was observed in a study of OX40 agonist ivuxolimab in advanced cancers. Study as a whole: A male proportion of just over 80% was recorded, with mean age roughly 60 years and range about 23 to 90. Partial response was recorded in three patients: one hepatocellular carcinoma and two cutaneous melanoma cases.

Study outcomes and limitations: There was clonal expansion of CD4+ and CD8+ blood T cells by week 6 at 0.1 to 3.0 mg/kg.

The protocol was immunoSEQ multiplex PCR, while the TCRdb copy is restricted to in-frame clones and leaves out a portion. The data show under 100,000 clones, under 85% seen once. The germline CDR1 and CDR2 sequences are GTSNPN and SVGIG (reference sequence). The CDR3 runs 14 residues. Trimming removed 0 bases at V and 8 bases at J, with 13 bases between. Of note for this clone: The antigen remains undetermined.

Here the sequenced sample was CD4+ or CD8+ T cells sorted from blood, taken in a trial of the OX40 agonist ivuxolimab. The chain combines TRBV30 with TRBJ1-4; D not certain. This receptor was taken from an adult with an advanced solid tumor such as melanoma, head and neck, liver or kidney cancer. The CDR3: CAWSVNMGYEKLFF. CDR3 DNA sequence: TGTGCCTGGAGTGTAAACATGGGGTACGAAAAACTGTTTTTT.